This record looks at one T cell receptor beta chain sequence and its context. This CDR3 region has 15 residues. Germline CDR1 is SGDLS and CDR2 is YYNGEE. V shed 3 bases, J shed 3 bases, and the junction held 3 bases outside the gene matches. These data originate in a study of T cell responses to AZD1222 COVID-19 vaccine. Sequencing used immunoSEQ multiplex PCR; TCRdb keeps in-frame clones, though not all of them. The table shows about 83,000 clones, with about 82% occurring only once. Sequencing used peripheral blood, obtained on day 0 of AZD1222 vaccination. This clonotype was obtained from an adult in good health. The rearrangement joins TRBV9 to TRBJ2-3; 11 bases match TRBD2. The CDR3 loop reads CASSDSGRETDTQYF. The CDR3 DNA reads TGTGCCAGCAGCGATAGCGGGAGGGAAACAGATACGCAGTATTTT.